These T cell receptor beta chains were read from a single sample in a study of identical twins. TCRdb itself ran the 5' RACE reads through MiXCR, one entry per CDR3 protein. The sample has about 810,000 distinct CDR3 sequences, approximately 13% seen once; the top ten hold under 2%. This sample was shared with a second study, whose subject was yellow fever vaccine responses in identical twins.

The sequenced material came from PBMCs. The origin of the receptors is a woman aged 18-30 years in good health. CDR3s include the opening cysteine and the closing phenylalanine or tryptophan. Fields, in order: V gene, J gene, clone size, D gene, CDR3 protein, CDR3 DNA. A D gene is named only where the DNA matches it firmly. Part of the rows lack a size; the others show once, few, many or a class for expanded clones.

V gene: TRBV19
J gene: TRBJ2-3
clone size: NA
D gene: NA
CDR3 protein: CASSTGQILDTQYF
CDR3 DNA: TGTGCCAGTAGTACTGGACAGATTCTAGATACGCAGTATTTT

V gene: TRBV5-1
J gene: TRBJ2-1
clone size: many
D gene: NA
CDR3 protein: CASSLGFLAEQFF
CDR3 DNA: TGCGCCAGCAGCTTGGGATTCCTAGCTGAGCAGTTCTTC

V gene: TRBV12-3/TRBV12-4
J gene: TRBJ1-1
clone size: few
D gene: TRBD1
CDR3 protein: CASNYWTGNMNTEAFF
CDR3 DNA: TGTGCCAGCAATTATTGGACAGGCAACATGAACACTGAAGCTTTCTTT

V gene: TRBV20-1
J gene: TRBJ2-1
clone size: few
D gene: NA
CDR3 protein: CSARRPGSSYNEQFF
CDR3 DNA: TGCAGTGCTAGACGCCCGGGCAGCTCCTACAATGAGCAGTTCTTC

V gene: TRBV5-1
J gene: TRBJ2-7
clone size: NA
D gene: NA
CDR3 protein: CASSFNSDSEQYF
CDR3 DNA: TGCGCCAGCAGCTTTAATTCCGACAGCGAGCAGTACTTC

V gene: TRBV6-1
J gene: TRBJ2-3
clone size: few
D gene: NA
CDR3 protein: CASSEALGGTDTQYF
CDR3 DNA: TGTGCCAGCAGTGAAGCCTTGGGAGGCACAGATACGCAGTATTTT

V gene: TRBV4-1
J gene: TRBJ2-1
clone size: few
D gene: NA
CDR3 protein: CASSQDPPRLNEQFF
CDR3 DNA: TGCGCCAGCAGCCAAGATCCCCCGCGCCTCAATGAGCAGTTCTTC

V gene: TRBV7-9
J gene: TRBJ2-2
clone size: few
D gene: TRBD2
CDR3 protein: CASSLLTSGSFRELFF
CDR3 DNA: TGTGCCAGCAGCTTACTGACTAGCGGGAGTTTCCGGGAGCTGTTTTTT

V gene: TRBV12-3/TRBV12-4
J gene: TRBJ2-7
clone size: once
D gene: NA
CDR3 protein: CASSLRGGRLFYEQYF
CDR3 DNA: TGTGCCAGCAGTTTAAGGGGGGGGCGTCTATTCTACGAGCAGTACTTC

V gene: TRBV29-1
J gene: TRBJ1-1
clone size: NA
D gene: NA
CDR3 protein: CSVENHGITTEAFF
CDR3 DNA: TGCAGCGTAGAAAACCACGGCATAACCACTGAAGCTTTCTTT

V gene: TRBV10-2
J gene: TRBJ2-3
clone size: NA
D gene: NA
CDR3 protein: CASSPVGLDTQYF
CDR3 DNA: TGCGCCAGCAGCCCGGTGGGACTTGATACGCAGTATTTT

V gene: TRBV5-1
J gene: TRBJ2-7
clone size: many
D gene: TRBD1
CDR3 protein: CASSLVGTGTYEQYF
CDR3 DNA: TGCGCCAGCAGCTTGGTTGGGACAGGGACCTACGAGCAGTACTTC

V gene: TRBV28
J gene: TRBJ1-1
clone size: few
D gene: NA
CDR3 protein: CASRPDRPLNTEAFF
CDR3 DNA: TGTGCCAGCAGACCCGACAGGCCTTTGAACACTGAAGCTTTCTTT

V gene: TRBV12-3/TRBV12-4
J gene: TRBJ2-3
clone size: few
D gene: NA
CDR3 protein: CASSLGAAGTDTQYF
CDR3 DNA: TGTGCCAGCAGTTTAGGGGCAGCGGGCACAGATACGCAGTATTTT

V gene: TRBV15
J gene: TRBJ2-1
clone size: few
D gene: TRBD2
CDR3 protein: CATSRAGTSGNNEQFF
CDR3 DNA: TGTGCCACCAGCAGAGCCGGGACTAGCGGGAACAATGAGCAGTTCTTC

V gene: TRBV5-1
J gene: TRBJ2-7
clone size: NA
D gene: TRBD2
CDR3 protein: CASSLHFGRAAGDEQYF
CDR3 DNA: TGCGCCAGCAGCTTGCATTTCGGGAGGGCCGCCGGGGACGAGCAGTACTTC

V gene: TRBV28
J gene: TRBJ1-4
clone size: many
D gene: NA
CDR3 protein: CASSLSGEKLFF
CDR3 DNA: TGTGCCAGCAGTTTATCGGGCGAAAAACTGTTTTTT

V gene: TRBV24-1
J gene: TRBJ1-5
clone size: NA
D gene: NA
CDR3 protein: CATSDPNGPGKPQHF
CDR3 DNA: TGTGCCACCAGTGACCCCAATGGGCCCGGGAAGCCCCAGCATTTT

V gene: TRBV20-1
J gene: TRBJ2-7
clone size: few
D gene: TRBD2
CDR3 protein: CSASLVAGAYEQYF
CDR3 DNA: TGCAGTGCTAGTTTGGTAGCGGGAGCCTACGAGCAGTACTTC

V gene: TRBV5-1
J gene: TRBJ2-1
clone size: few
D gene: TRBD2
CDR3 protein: CASSPGTSGREVNNEQFF
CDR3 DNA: TGCGCCAGCAGCCCCGGGACTAGCGGGAGGGAGGTGAACAATGAGCAGTTCTTC

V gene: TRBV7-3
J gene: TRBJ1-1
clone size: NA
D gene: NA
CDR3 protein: CASSWTDNTEAFF
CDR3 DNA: TGTGCCAGCAGCTGGACCGATAACACTGAAGCTTTCTTT

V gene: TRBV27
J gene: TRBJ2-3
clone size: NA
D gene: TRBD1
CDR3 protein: CASSDRGHHADTQYF
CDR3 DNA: TGTGCCAGCAGCGACAGGGGGCATCATGCAGATACGCAGTATTTT

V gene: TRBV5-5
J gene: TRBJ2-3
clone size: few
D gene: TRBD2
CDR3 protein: CASSLELLAGLGADTQYF
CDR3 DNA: TGTGCCAGCAGCTTGGAGTTACTAGCGGGATTGGGGGCAGATACGCAGTATTTT

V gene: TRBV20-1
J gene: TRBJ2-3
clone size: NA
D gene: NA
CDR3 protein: CSARLPPDTQYF
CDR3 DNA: TGCAGTGCTAGATTACCCCCCGATACGCAGTATTTT

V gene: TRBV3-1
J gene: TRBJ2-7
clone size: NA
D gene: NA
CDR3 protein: CASSQDDRSEQYF
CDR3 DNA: TGTGCCAGCAGCCAAGATGACCGATCCGAGCAGTACTTC

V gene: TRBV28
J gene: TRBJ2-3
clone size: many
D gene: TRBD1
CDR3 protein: CASSMGQGGIVDTQYF
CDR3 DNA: TGTGCCAGCAGTATGGGACAGGGGGGCATTGTAGATACGCAGTATTTT

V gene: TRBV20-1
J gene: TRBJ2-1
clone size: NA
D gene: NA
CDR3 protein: CSARGLETYNEQFF
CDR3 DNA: TGCAGTGCTAGAGGACTGGAGACCTACAATGAGCAGTTCTTC

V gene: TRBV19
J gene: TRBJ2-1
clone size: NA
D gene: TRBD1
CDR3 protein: CASWDRGSKSYNEQFF
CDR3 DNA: TGTGCCAGTTGGGACAGGGGGAGCAAGTCCTACAATGAGCAGTTCTTC

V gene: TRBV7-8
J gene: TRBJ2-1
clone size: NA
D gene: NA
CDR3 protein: CASSLRVEEQFF
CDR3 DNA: TGTGCCAGCAGCCTCAGGGTTGAGGAGCAGTTCTTC

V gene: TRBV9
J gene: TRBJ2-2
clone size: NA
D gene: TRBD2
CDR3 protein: CASSVQAGGISPWELFF
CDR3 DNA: TGTGCCAGCAGCGTTCAAGCGGGAGGGATAAGTCCCTGGGAGCTGTTTTTT

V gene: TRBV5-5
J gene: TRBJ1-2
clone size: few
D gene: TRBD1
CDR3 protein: CASSIGTGNSYGYTF
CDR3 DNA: TGTGCCAGCAGCATAGGGACAGGGAATAGCTATGGCTACACCTTC

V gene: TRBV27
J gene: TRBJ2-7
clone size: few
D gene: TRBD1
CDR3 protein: CASRYGTGAYEQYF
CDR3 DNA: TGTGCCAGTCGTTACGGGACAGGGGCCTACGAGCAGTACTTC

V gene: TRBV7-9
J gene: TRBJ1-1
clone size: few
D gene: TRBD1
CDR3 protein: CASSHGQGADEAFF
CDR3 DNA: TGTGCCAGCAGCCACGGACAGGGGGCGGATGAAGCTTTCTTT

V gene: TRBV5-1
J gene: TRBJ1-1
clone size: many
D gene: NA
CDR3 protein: CASSRGGGTPEAFF
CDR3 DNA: TGCGCCAGCAGCCGCGGAGGGGGGACTCCTGAAGCTTTCTTT

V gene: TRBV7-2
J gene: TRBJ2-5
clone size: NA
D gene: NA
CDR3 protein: CASSFYEETQYF
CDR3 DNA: TGTGCCAGCAGTTTCTATGAAGAGACCCAGTACTTC

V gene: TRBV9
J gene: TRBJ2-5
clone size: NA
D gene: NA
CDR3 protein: CASSVGGDNRQETQYF
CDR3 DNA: TGTGCCAGCAGCGTAGGGGGGGACAACAGACAAGAGACCCAGTACTTC

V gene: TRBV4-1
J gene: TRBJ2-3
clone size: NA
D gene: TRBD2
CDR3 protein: CASSHLSGGRPVPSTDTQYF
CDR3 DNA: TGCGCCAGCAGCCACCTTAGCGGGGGACGACCCGTACCTAGCACAGATACGCAGTATTTT

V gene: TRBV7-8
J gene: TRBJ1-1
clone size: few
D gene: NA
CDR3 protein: CASSLGIVGGGEAFF
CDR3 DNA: TGTGCCAGCAGCTTAGGAATAGTCGGGGGGGGTGAAGCTTTCTTT

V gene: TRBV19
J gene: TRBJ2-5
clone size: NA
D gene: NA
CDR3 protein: CASSQQPWETQYF
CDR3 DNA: TGTGCCAGTAGCCAACAGCCTTGGGAGACCCAGTACTTC

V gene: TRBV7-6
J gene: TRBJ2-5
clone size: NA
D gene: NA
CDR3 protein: CASSLVPPQHQETQYF
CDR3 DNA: TGTGCCAGCAGCTTAGTCCCGCCACAGCACCAAGAGACCCAGTACTTC

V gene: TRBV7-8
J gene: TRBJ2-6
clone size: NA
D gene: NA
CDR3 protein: CASSFHDYSGANVLTF
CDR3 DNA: TGTGCCAGCAGCTTTCATGATTACTCTGGGGCCAACGTCCTGACTTTC

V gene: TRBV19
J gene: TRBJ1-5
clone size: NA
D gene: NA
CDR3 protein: CASSTGTNSNQPQHF
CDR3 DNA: TGTGCCAGTAGTACCGGGACAAATAGCAATCAGCCCCAGCATTTT

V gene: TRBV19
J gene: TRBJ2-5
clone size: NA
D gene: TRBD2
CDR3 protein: CASSTGTSGSMETQYF
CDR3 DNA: TGTGCCAGTAGTACAGGGACTAGCGGGAGTATGGAGACCCAGTACTTC

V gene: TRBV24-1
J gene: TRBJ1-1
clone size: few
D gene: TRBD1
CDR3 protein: CATRGTGEATEAFF
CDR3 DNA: TGTGCCACCAGAGGGACAGGGGAGGCCACTGAAGCTTTCTTT

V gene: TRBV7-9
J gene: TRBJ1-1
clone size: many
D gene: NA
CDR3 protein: CASSLVRETEAFF
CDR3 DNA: TGTGCCAGCAGCTTAGTGCGGGAGACTGAAGCTTTCTTT

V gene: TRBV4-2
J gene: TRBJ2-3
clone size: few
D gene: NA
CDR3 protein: CASSQPQGGITDTQYF
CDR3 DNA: TGTGCCAGCAGCCAACCCCAGGGGGGGATCACAGATACGCAGTATTTT

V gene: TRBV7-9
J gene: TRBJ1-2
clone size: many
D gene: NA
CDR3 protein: CASSSDREGWYGYTF
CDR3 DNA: TGTGCCAGCAGCTCCGACCGGGAGGGGTGGTATGGCTACACCTTC

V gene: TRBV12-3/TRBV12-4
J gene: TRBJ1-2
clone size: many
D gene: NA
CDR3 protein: CASSLTVNYGYTF
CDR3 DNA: TGTGCCAGCAGTTTGACAGTTAACTATGGCTACACCTTC

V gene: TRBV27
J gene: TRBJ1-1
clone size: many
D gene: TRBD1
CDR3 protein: CASRRTGVNTEAFF
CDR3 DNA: TGTGCCAGCAGGAGGACAGGGGTGAACACTGAAGCTTTCTTT

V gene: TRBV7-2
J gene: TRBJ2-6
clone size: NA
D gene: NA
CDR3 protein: CASSPQGGANVLTF
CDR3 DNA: TGTGCCAGCAGCCCCCAGGGTGGGGCCAACGTCCTGACTTTC

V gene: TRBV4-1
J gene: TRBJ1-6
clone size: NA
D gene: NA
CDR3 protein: CASSHDRNNSPLHF
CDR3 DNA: TGCGCCAGCAGCCATGACAGAAATAATTCACCCCTCCACTTT

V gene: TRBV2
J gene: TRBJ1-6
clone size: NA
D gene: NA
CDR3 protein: CASRNSGVGSPLHF
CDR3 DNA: TGTGCCAGCAGAAATTCAGGGGTAGGTTCACCCCTCCACTTT

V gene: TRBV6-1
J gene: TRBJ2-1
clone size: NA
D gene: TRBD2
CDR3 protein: CASSHPSGGAANEQFF
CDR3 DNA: TGTGCCAGCAGCCACCCTAGCGGGGGGGCTGCCAATGAGCAGTTCTTC